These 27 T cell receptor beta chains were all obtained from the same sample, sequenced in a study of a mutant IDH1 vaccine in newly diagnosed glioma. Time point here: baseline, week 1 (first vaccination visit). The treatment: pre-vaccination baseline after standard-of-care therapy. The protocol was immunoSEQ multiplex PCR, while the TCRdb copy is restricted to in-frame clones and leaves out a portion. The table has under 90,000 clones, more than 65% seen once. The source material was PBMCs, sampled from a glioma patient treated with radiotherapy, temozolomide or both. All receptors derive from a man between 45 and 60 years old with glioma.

CDR3 protein: CASSLEGFSGNTIYF. Here the CDR3 DNA reads TGTGCCAGCAGCTTAGAGGGCTTCTCTGGAAACACCATATATTTT. The V and J genes are TRBV7-3 and TRBJ1-3; no firm D call. The V gene lost 2 bases and the J gene lost 0 bases, with 8 bases spanning the gap. Germline V gene data show CDR1 as SGHTA and CDR2 as FQGTGA. There are 15 residues in the CDR3.

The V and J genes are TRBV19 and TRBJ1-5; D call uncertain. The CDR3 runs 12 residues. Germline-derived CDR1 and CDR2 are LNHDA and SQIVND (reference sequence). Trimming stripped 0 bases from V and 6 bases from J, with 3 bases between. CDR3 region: CASSIDRQPQHF. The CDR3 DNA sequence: TGTGCCAGTAGTATAGATCGTCAGCCCCAGCATTTT. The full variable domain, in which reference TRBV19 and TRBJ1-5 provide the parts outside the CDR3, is DGGITQSPKYLFRKEGQNVTLSCEQNLNHDAMYWYRQDPGQGLRLIYYSQIVNDFQKGDIAEGYSVSREKKESFPLTVTSAQKNPTAFYLCASSIDRQPQHFGDGTRLSIL.

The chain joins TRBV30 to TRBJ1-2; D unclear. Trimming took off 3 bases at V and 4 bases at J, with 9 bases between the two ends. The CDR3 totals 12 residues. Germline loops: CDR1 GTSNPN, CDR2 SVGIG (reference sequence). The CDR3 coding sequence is TGTGCCTGGAGAGGAGACGTCTATGGCTACACCTTC. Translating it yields CAWRGDVYGYTF.

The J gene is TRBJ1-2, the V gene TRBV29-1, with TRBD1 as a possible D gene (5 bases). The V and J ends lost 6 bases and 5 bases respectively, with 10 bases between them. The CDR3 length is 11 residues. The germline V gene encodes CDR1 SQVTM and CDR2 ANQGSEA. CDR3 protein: CSVGGEYGYTF. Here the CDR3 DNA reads TGCAGCGTCGGAGGGGAATATGGCTACACCTTC.

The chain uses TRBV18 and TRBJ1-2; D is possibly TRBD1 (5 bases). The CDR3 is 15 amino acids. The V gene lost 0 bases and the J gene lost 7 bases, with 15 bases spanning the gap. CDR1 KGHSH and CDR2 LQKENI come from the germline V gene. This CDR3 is CASSPPGEAISGYTF. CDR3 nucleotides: TGTGCCAGCTCACCACCGGGGGAGGCTATTAGTGGCTACACCTTC.

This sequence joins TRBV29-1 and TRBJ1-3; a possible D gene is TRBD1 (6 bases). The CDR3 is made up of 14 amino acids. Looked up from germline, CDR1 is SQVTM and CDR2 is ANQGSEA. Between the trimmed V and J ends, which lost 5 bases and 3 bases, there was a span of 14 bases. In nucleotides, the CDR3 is TGCAGCGTTTGGACGGACAGACTTGGAAACACCATATATTTT. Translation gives CSVWTDRLGNTIYF.

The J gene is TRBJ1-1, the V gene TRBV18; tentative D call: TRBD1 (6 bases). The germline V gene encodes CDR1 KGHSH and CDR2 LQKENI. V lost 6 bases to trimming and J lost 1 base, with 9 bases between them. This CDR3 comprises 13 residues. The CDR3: CASSEGENTEAFF. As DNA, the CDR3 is TGTGCCAGCTCGGAGGGGGAGAACACTGAAGCTTTCTTT. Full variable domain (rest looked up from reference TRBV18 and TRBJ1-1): NAGVMQNPRHLVRRRGQEARLRCSPMKGHSHVYWYRQLPEEGLKFMVYLQKENIIDESGMPKERFSAEFPKEGPSILRIQQVVRGDSAAYFCASSEGENTEAFFGQGTRLTVV.

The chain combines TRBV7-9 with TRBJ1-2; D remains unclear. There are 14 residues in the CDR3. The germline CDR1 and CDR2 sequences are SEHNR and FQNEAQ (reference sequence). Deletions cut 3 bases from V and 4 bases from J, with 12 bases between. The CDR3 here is CASSFPAAPYGYTF. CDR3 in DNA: TGTGCCAGCAGCTTCCCGGCGGCGCCCTATGGCTACACCTTC.

The CDR3 sequence: CASSLEGGLAGDTQYF. For the CDR3, the DNA is TGCGCCAGCAGCTTAGAGGGGGGACTAGCGGGAGATACGCAGTATTTT. The chain couples TRBV5-1 to TRBJ2-3; 12 bases line up with TRBD2. Germline lookup yields CDR1 SGHRS and CDR2 YFSETQ. CDR3 length equals 16 residues. The V gene end was trimmed by 2 bases and the J gene end by 5 bases; junction bases not matched to a gene: 6.

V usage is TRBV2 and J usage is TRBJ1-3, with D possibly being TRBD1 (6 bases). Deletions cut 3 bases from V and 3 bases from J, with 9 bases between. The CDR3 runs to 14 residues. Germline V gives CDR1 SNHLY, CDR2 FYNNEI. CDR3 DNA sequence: TGTGCCAGCAGTGAGTCAGGGGTTGGAAACACCATATATTTT. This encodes CASSESGVGNTIYF.

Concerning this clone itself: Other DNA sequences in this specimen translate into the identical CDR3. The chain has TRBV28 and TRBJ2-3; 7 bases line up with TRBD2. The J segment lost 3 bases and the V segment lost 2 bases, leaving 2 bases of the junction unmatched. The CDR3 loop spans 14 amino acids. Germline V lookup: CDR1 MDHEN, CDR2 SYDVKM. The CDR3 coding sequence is TGTGCCAGCAGTTTAGGGGGGGGGACAGATACGCAGTATTTT. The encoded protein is CASSLGGGTDTQYF.

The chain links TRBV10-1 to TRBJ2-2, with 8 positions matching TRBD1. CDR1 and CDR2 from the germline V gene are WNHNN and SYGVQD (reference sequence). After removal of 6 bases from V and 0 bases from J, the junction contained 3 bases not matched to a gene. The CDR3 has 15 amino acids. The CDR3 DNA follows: TGCGCCAGCAGCTCACAGGGGGCGAACACCGGGGAGCTGTTTTTT. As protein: CASSSQGANTGELFF.

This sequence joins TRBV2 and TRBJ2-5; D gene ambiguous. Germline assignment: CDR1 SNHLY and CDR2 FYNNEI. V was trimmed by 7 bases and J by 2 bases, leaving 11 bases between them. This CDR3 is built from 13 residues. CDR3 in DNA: TGTGCCAGCAAGCGCGGCGAACAAGAGACCCAGTACTTC. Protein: CASKRGEQETQYF.

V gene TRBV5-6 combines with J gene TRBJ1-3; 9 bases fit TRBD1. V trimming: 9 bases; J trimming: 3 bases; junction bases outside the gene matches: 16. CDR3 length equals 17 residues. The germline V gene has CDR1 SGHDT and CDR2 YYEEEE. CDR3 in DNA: TGTGCCACGCCGGGACAGGGTCGGGTTAAGGGTGGAAACACCATATATTTT. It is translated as CATPGQGRVKGGNTIYF.

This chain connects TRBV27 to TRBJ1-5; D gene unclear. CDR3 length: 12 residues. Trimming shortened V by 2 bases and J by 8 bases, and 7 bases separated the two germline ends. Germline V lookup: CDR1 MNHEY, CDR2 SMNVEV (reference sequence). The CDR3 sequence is CASSLTGEPQHF. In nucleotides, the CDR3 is TGTGCCAGCAGTTTAACCGGGGAGCCCCAGCATTTT.

CDR3 coding DNA: TGTGCCAGCAGCCCTCGCGGACAGGGGGCAAGTTCCTACGAGCAGTACTTC. Translation gives CASSPRGQGASSYEQYF. V gene TRBV7-8 combines with J gene TRBJ2-7; 11 bases map to TRBD1. With 5 bases clipped from V and 1 base from J, the junction kept 10 bases outside the gene matches. This CDR3 is built from 17 residues. The germline V gene encodes CDR1 SGHVS and CDR2 FQNEAQ.

CDR3 DNA: TGTGCCAGCAGTGACGGACGTAATGAAAAACTGTTTTTT. Its translation: CASSDGRNEKLFF. The chain combines TRBV25-1 with TRBJ1-4; D ambiguous. The CDR3 is 13 amino acids. Germline-derived CDR1 and CDR2 are MGHDK and SYGVNS. V gave up 3 bases and J gave up 4 bases, with 6 bases separating them.

The CDR3 sequence is CASSIGIRGRGSPEAFF. The CDR3 DNA reads as TGTGCCAGTAGTATCGGGATTAGAGGGCGCGGTAGCCCTGAAGCTTTCTTT. The chain couples TRBV19 to TRBJ1-1; D unclear. The germline gives CDR1 LNHDA, CDR2 SQIVND (reference sequence). The length of the CDR3 is 17 residues. The ends were cut back, 3 bases at V and 6 bases at J, with 23 bases in the middle.

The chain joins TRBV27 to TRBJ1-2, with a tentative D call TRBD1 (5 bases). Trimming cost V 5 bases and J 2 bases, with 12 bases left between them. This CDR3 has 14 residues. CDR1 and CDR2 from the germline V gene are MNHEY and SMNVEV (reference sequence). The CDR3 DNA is TGTGCCAGCAGTCCAGGACGACAGAACTATGGCTACACCTTC. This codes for CASSPGRQNYGYTF.

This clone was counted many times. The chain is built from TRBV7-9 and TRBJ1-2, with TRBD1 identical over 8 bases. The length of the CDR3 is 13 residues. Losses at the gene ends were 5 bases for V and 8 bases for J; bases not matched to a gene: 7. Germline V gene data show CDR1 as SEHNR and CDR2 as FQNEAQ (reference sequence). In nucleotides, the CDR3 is TGTGCCAGCAGCCCAGGGGGCTTGGAGGGCTACACCTTC. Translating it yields CASSPGGLEGYTF. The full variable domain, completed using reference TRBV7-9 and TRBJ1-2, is DTGVSQNPRHKITKRGQNVTFRCDPISEHNRLYWYRQTLGQGPEFLTYFQNEAQLEKSRLLSDRFSAERPKGSFSTLEIQRTEQGDSAMYLCASSPGGLEGYTFGSGTRLTVV.

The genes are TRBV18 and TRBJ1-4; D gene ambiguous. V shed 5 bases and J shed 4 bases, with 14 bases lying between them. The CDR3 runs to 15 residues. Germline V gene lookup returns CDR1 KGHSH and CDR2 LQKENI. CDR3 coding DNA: TGTGCCAGCTCAGGTCGGGCGCGGAATAATGAAAAACTGTTTTTT. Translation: CASSGRARNNEKLFF.

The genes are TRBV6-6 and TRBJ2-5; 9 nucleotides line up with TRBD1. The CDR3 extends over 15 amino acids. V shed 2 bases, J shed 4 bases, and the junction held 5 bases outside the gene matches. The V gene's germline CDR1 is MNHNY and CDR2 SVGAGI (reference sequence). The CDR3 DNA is TGTGCCAGCAGTTACGGAGGACAGGGGCTAGAGACCCAGTACTTC. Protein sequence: CASSYGGQGLETQYF.

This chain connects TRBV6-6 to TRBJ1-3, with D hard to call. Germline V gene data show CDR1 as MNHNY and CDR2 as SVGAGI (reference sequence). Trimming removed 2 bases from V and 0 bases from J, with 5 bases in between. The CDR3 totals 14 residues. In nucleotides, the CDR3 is TGTGCCAGCAGTTACGTTCTCTCTGGAAACACCATATATTTT. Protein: CASSYVLSGNTIYF.

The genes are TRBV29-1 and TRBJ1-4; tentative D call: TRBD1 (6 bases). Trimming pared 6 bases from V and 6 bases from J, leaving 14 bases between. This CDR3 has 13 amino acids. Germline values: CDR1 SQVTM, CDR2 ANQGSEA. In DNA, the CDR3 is TGCAGCGTCCGTCCGGGGGCTGATGAAAAACTGTTTTTT. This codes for CSVRPGADEKLFF.

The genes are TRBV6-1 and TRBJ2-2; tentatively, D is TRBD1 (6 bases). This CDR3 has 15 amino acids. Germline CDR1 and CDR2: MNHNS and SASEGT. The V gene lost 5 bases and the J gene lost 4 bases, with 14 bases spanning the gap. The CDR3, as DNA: TGTGCCAGCAGTAAACAGGGATTGAGCACCGGGGAGCTGTTTTTT. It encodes CASSKQGLSTGELFF.

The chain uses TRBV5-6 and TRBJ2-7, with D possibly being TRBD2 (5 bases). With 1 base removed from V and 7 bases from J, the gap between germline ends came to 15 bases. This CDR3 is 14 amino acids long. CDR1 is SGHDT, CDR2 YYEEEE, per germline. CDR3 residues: CASSLSRGVGEQYF. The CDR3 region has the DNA TGTGCCAGCAGCTTGTCACGGGGAGTCGGGGAGCAGTACTTC.

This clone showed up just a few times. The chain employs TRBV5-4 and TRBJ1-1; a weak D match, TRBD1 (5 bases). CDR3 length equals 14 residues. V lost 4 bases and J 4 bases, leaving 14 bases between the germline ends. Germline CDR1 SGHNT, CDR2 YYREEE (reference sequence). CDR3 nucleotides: TGTGCCAGCAGCCCCGGGGGAGGAGGCACTGAAGCTTTCTTT. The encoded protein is CASSPGGGGTEAFF.